The rows below give T cell receptor beta chains drawn from one sample of a study of PD-1 blockade in classical Hodgkin lymphoma. Sequencing was performed with immunoSEQ multiplex PCR; in TCRdb, only in-frame clones are kept and a portion is missing. The sample consists of around 31,000 clones, about two thirds of them appearing once. The sample here was peripheral blood mononuclear cells (PBMCs), taken before the second cycle of nivolumab. The receptor set was obtained from a human donor with classical Hodgkin lymphoma. Each CDR3 is given with its conserved first and last residue. Each record gives: J gene, clone size, D gene, V gene, CDR3 protein, CDR3 DNA. A D gene is named only where the DNA matches it firmly. Only part of the rows carry a size: once, few, many, or a class if the clone is expanded.

j_call: TRBJ1-2
clone_size: -
d_call: -
v_call: TRBV5-1
cdr3_aa: CASSLGNYGYTF
cdr3_nt: TGCGCCAGCAGCTTAGGGAACTATGGCTACACCTTC

j_call: TRBJ1-1
clone_size: -
d_call: -
v_call: TRBV29-1
cdr3_aa: CSAGRLNTEAFF
cdr3_nt: TGCAGTGCGGGCAGGTTGAACACTGAAGCTTTCTTT

j_call: TRBJ2-5
clone_size: -
d_call: TRBD2
v_call: TRBV4-2
cdr3_aa: CASSQGLAGGKQETQYF
cdr3_nt: TGTGCCAGCAGCCAAGGACTAGCGGGGGGAAAGCAAGAGACCCAGTACTTC

j_call: TRBJ1-4
clone_size: few
d_call: -
v_call: TRBV4-1
cdr3_aa: CASSQEGALGEKLFF
cdr3_nt: TGCGCCAGCAGCCAAGAAGGGGCCTTGGGTGAAAAACTGTTTTTT

j_call: TRBJ1-4
clone_size: -
d_call: -
v_call: TRBV30
cdr3_aa: CAWSEVARSGLGKLFF
cdr3_nt: TGTGCCTGGAGTGAGGTAGCACGCTCGGGTTTGGGAAAACTGTTTTTT

j_call: TRBJ2-1
clone_size: -
d_call: TRBD1
v_call: TRBV5-1
cdr3_aa: CASSLVATGDNEQFF
cdr3_nt: TGCGCCAGCAGCTTGGTGGCAACAGGGGACAATGAGCAGTTCTTC

j_call: TRBJ2-5
clone_size: -
d_call: -
v_call: TRBV7-9
cdr3_aa: CASSLSSETQYF
cdr3_nt: TGTGCCAGCAGCTTGAGTTCAGAGACCCAGTACTTC

j_call: TRBJ1-2
clone_size: -
d_call: TRBD1
v_call: TRBV30
cdr3_aa: CAGTGGDGWGTYGYTF
cdr3_nt: TGTGCCGGCACAGGGGGCGACGGCTGGGGGACTTATGGCTACACCTTC

j_call: TRBJ2-5
clone_size: -
d_call: TRBD2
v_call: TRBV9
cdr3_aa: CASSDRGLAGGETQYF
cdr3_nt: TGTGCCAGCAGTGACCGGGGACTAGCGGGGGGAGAGACCCAGTACTTC

j_call: TRBJ1-4
clone_size: -
d_call: -
v_call: TRBV28
cdr3_aa: CASSGDVKRGEPVEKLFF
cdr3_nt: TGTGCCAGCAGTGGAGACGTCAAAAGGGGGGAGCCTGTTGAAAAACTGTTTTTT

j_call: TRBJ1-1
clone_size: -
d_call: -
v_call: TRBV5-4
cdr3_aa: CASSLEQNTEAFF
cdr3_nt: TGTGCCAGCAGCTTGGAGCAGAACACTGAAGCTTTCTTT

j_call: TRBJ2-5
clone_size: few
d_call: -
v_call: TRBV7-7
cdr3_aa: CASSLAIGRETQYF
cdr3_nt: TGTGCTAGCAGCTTAGCGATAGGGCGAGAGACCCAGTACTTC

j_call: TRBJ1-1
clone_size: -
d_call: -
v_call: TRBV5-1
cdr3_aa: CASSPVGGGTEAFF
cdr3_nt: TGCGCCAGCAGCCCTGTAGGGGGAGGCACTGAAGCTTTCTTT

j_call: TRBJ1-4
clone_size: -
d_call: -
v_call: TRBV5-6
cdr3_aa: CASSLGFATNEKLFF
cdr3_nt: TGTGCCAGCAGCTTGGGATTTGCAACTAATGAAAAACTGTTTTTT

j_call: TRBJ1-1
clone_size: -
d_call: -
v_call: TRBV4-1
cdr3_aa: CASSQVPGTANTEAFF
cdr3_nt: TGCGCCAGCAGCCAAGTTCCAGGGACGGCGAACACTGAAGCTTTCTTT

j_call: TRBJ2-5
clone_size: -
d_call: TRBD2
v_call: TRBV7-2
cdr3_aa: CASSLQPGGWETQYF
cdr3_nt: TGTGCCAGCAGCTTACAGCCGGGAGGATGGGAGACCCAGTACTTC

j_call: TRBJ1-5
clone_size: -
d_call: TRBD1
v_call: TRBV30
cdr3_aa: CAWRPPGQHSNQPQHF
cdr3_nt: TGTGCCTGGAGGCCCCCGGGACAGCATAGCAATCAGCCCCAGCATTTT

j_call: TRBJ2-1
clone_size: -
d_call: -
v_call: TRBV11-1
cdr3_aa: CASSLQPSGTPQFF
cdr3_nt: TGTGCCAGCAGCCTCCAACCCTCCGGGACACCGCAGTTCTTC

j_call: TRBJ2-7
clone_size: -
d_call: TRBD1
v_call: TRBV4-1
cdr3_aa: CASSLTGTGVYEQYF
cdr3_nt: TGCGCCAGCAGCCTAACCGGGACAGGGGTCTACGAGCAGTACTTC

j_call: TRBJ2-3
clone_size: -
d_call: TRBD2
v_call: TRBV10-1
cdr3_aa: CASSGSSGGAAGTDTQYF
cdr3_nt: TGCGCCAGCAGTGGTTCTAGCGGGGGGGCCGCTGGCACAGATACGCAGTATTTT

j_call: TRBJ1-5
clone_size: -
d_call: TRBD1
v_call: TRBV5-1
cdr3_aa: CASSLGAGGQPQHF
cdr3_nt: TGCGCCAGCAGCTTGGGGGCAGGGGGCCAGCCCCAGCATTTT

j_call: TRBJ1-4
clone_size: -
d_call: -
v_call: TRBV19
cdr3_aa: CAVRWQEKLFF
cdr3_nt: TGTGCCGTACGGTGGCAGGAAAAACTGTTTTTT

j_call: TRBJ2-7
clone_size: -
d_call: TRBD1
v_call: TRBV10-3
cdr3_aa: CAISENGQGHEQYF
cdr3_nt: TGTGCCATCAGTGAGAATGGACAGGGCCACGAGCAGTACTTC

j_call: TRBJ1-4
clone_size: -
d_call: -
v_call: TRBV11-2
cdr3_aa: CASSFSRGGEKLFF
cdr3_nt: TGTGCCAGCAGCTTTTCGAGGGGGGGCGAAAAACTGTTTTTT

j_call: TRBJ2-7
clone_size: -
d_call: -
v_call: TRBV28
cdr3_aa: CASSTDTYEQYF
cdr3_nt: TGTGCCAGCTCGACAGATACCTACGAGCAGTACTTC

j_call: TRBJ2-7
clone_size: medium-sized
d_call: -
v_call: TRBV5-6
cdr3_aa: CASSLEGFMYEQYF
cdr3_nt: TGTGCCAGCAGCTTGGAAGGTTTTATGTACGAGCAGTACTTC

j_call: TRBJ2-2
clone_size: few
d_call: -
v_call: TRBV19
cdr3_aa: CASIHQGNTGELFF
cdr3_nt: TGTGCCAGTATTCATCAGGGGAACACCGGGGAGCTGTTTTTT

j_call: TRBJ1-1
clone_size: -
d_call: -
v_call: TRBV4-3
cdr3_aa: CASSQVGGRGTEAFF
cdr3_nt: TGCGCCAGCAGCCAAGTCGGGGGGCGCGGCACTGAAGCTTTCTTT

j_call: TRBJ2-5
clone_size: -
d_call: -
v_call: TRBV2
cdr3_aa: CASSELRTETQYF
cdr3_nt: TGTGCCAGCAGTGAACTCAGGACGGAGACCCAGTACTTC

j_call: TRBJ2-3
clone_size: -
d_call: -
v_call: TRBV30
cdr3_aa: CAWRTWMASTDTQYF
cdr3_nt: TGTGCCTGGAGGACGTGGATGGCTAGCACAGATACGCAGTATTTT

j_call: TRBJ1-6
clone_size: -
d_call: -
v_call: TRBV28
cdr3_aa: CASSSPIGGSSPLHF
cdr3_nt: TGTGCCAGCAGTTCCCCAATCGGGGGTAGTTCACCCCTCCACTTT

j_call: TRBJ2-7
clone_size: -
d_call: -
v_call: TRBV9
cdr3_aa: CASNPAGEREQYF
cdr3_nt: TGTGCCAGCAACCCCGCCGGGGAAAGGGAGCAGTACTTC

j_call: TRBJ1-1
clone_size: -
d_call: -
v_call: TRBV4-1
cdr3_aa: CASSQDRGITEAFF
cdr3_nt: TGCGCCAGCAGCCAAGATCGCGGGATAACTGAAGCTTTCTTT

j_call: TRBJ2-7
clone_size: -
d_call: TRBD1
v_call: TRBV5-5
cdr3_aa: CASSPGQGAREQYF
cdr3_nt: TGTGCCAGCAGCCCGGGACAGGGGGCACGGGAGCAGTACTTC

j_call: TRBJ2-6
clone_size: -
d_call: -
v_call: TRBV10-1
cdr3_aa: CASGDRGVRQVSSGANVLTF
cdr3_nt: TGCGCCAGCGGTGACCGTGGGGTGAGGCAGGTGAGCTCTGGGGCCAACGTCCTGACTTTC

j_call: TRBJ2-5
clone_size: -
d_call: -
v_call: TRBV19
cdr3_aa: CASSMAFGAFQETQYF
cdr3_nt: TGTGCCAGTAGTATGGCGTTCGGAGCGTTCCAAGAGACCCAGTACTTC

j_call: TRBJ2-3
clone_size: -
d_call: TRBD1
v_call: TRBV7-2
cdr3_aa: CASSLRAQGTDTQYF
cdr3_nt: TGTGCCAGCAGCCTTCGGGCACAGGGGACAGATACGCAGTATTTT

j_call: TRBJ2-3
clone_size: -
d_call: TRBD1
v_call: TRBV9
cdr3_aa: CASTDRGSGDTQYF
cdr3_nt: TGTGCCAGCACCGACAGGGGGTCGGGGGATACGCAGTATTTT

j_call: TRBJ2-1
clone_size: -
d_call: TRBD2
v_call: TRBV4-2
cdr3_aa: CASSPSGQTYNEQFF
cdr3_nt: TGTGCCAGCAGCCCTAGCGGGCAAACCTACAATGAGCAGTTCTTC

j_call: TRBJ2-2
clone_size: -
d_call: -
v_call: TRBV11-2
cdr3_aa: CASSPKYTGELFF
cdr3_nt: TGTGCCAGCAGCCCGAAATACACCGGGGAGCTGTTTTTT

j_call: TRBJ1-5
clone_size: -
d_call: TRBD1
v_call: TRBV28
cdr3_aa: CASRQGASRNQPQHF
cdr3_nt: TGTGCCAGCAGACAGGGGGCGAGTCGCAATCAGCCCCAGCATTTT

j_call: TRBJ2-7
clone_size: -
d_call: -
v_call: TRBV4-3
cdr3_aa: CASSRTTGGNSYEQYF
cdr3_nt: TGCGCCAGCAGCCGGACTACGGGCGGGAACTCCTACGAGCAGTACTTC

j_call: TRBJ2-3
clone_size: -
d_call: TRBD2
v_call: TRBV9
cdr3_aa: CASSAGTSGWEGTDTQYF
cdr3_nt: TGTGCCAGCAGCGCCGGGACTAGCGGGTGGGAGGGGACAGATACGCAGTATTTT

j_call: TRBJ1-2
clone_size: medium-sized
d_call: -
v_call: TRBV5-8
cdr3_aa: CASRQPGRGGGYTF
cdr3_nt: TGTGCCAGCAGACAACCGGGACGGGGCGGCGGCTACACCTTC

j_call: TRBJ2-2
clone_size: once
d_call: -
v_call: TRBV6-1
cdr3_aa: CASNPVAGYTGELFF
cdr3_nt: TGTGCCAGCAACCCCGTAGCTGGGTACACCGGGGAGCTGTTTTTT

j_call: TRBJ2-5
clone_size: -
d_call: -
v_call: TRBV18
cdr3_aa: CASSPIPGRGGFGETQYF
cdr3_nt: TGTGCCAGCTCACCAATTCCGGGACGCGGAGGGTTCGGGGAGACCCAGTACTTC

j_call: TRBJ2-7
clone_size: -
d_call: TRBD1
v_call: TRBV30
cdr3_aa: CAWSVKGQGAYEQYF
cdr3_nt: TGTGCCTGGAGTGTAAAGGGACAGGGGGCATACGAGCAGTACTTC

j_call: TRBJ2-3
clone_size: -
d_call: TRBD1
v_call: TRBV28
cdr3_aa: CASSLGGTGDLDTQYF
cdr3_nt: TGTGCCAGCAGTTTAGGGGGGACAGGGGATTTAGATACGCAGTATTTT

j_call: TRBJ2-7
clone_size: -
d_call: -
v_call: TRBV4-3
cdr3_aa: CASSQVERGGEQYF
cdr3_nt: TGCGCCAGCAGCCAAGTGGAACGGGGAGGCGAGCAGTACTTC

j_call: TRBJ2-5
clone_size: -
d_call: -
v_call: TRBV11-2
cdr3_aa: CASSAGLPGETQYF
cdr3_nt: TGTGCCAGCAGCGCGGGACTCCCCGGGGAGACCCAGTACTTC

j_call: TRBJ1-1
clone_size: -
d_call: -
v_call: TRBV6-6
cdr3_aa: CASSYVKNTEAFF
cdr3_nt: TGTGCCAGCAGTTACGTGAAGAACACTGAAGCTTTCTTT

j_call: TRBJ1-1
clone_size: -
d_call: -
v_call: TRBV5-1
cdr3_aa: CASSATGTANTEAFF
cdr3_nt: TGCGCCAGCAGCGCCACCGGGACGGCGAACACTGAAGCTTTCTTT

j_call: TRBJ2-7
clone_size: -
d_call: -
v_call: TRBV6-1
cdr3_aa: CASSGESYEQYF
cdr3_nt: TGTGCCAGCTCCGGGGAGTCCTACGAGCAGTACTTC

j_call: TRBJ1-4
clone_size: -
d_call: TRBD1
v_call: TRBV18
cdr3_aa: CASSPGQGNEKLFF
cdr3_nt: TGTGCCAGCTCTCCAGGACAGGGAAATGAAAAACTGTTTTTT

j_call: TRBJ2-7
clone_size: few
d_call: -
v_call: TRBV28
cdr3_aa: CASSLTQGRDEQYF
cdr3_nt: TGTGCCAGCAGTTTAACCCAGGGCCGCGACGAGCAGTACTTC

j_call: TRBJ2-2
clone_size: medium-sized
d_call: -
v_call: TRBV19
cdr3_aa: CASPDGAGELFF
cdr3_nt: TGTGCCAGTCCCGATGGGGCCGGGGAGCTGTTTTTT

j_call: TRBJ2-1
clone_size: -
d_call: -
v_call: TRBV6-6
cdr3_aa: CASSYTLGWGNNEQFF
cdr3_nt: TGTGCCAGCAGTTACACACTCGGGTGGGGAAACAATGAGCAGTTCTTC

j_call: TRBJ2-2
clone_size: -
d_call: -
v_call: TRBV7-2
cdr3_aa: CASSSVRVFANTGELFF
cdr3_nt: TGTGCCAGCAGCTCCGTCAGGGTATTCGCGAACACCGGGGAGCTGTTTTTT

j_call: TRBJ1-5
clone_size: -
d_call: -
v_call: TRBV28
cdr3_aa: CASSLPQAGSNQPQHF
cdr3_nt: TGTGCCAGCAGTTTACCCCAGGCAGGCAGCAATCAGCCCCAGCATTTT

j_call: TRBJ1-6
clone_size: -
d_call: -
v_call: TRBV4-2
cdr3_aa: CASSQEGELGGNSPLHF
cdr3_nt: TGTGCCAGCAGCCAAGAAGGGGAGTTAGGGGGAAATTCACCCCTCCACTTT